These T cell receptor beta chains were read from a single sample in a study of blood T cell repertoires in COVID-19. Clones were read by immunoSEQ multiplex PCR, and TCRdb kept only the in-frame ones, dropping some. This table holds around 260,000 clones, more than 75% found once. The specimen was peripheral blood. Every receptor here comes from a woman between 50 and 59 years old with acute or convalescent COVID-19. Each CDR3 is given without its conserved first and last residue. Each record gives: V gene, J gene, CDR3 protein.

>TRBV7-9|TRBJ1-2
ASSLVVPSPGRNYGYT
>TRBV15|TRBJ2-1
ATEFIAGSSYNEQF
>TRBV5-1|TRBJ1-3
ASSPAGLTGNTIY
>TRBV2|TRBJ2-1
ASSEYGMKF
>TRBV9|TRBJ2-1
ASSVGPANEQF
>TRBV24-1|TRBJ2-3
ATSDGEDGLPDTQY
>TRBV27|TRBJ1-1
ASSLAGKNTEAF
>TRBV5-1|TRBJ2-1
ASSLAGDSYNEQF
>TRBV3-1/TRBV3-2|TRBJ1-6
ASSLDRNSPLH
>TRBV19|TRBJ1-6
ASSSRDRGPNINSPLH
>TRBV5-1|TRBJ1-2
ASSSRQGAEGYT
>TRBV2|TRBJ2-1
ASSGYKSHEQF
>TRBV9|TRBJ2-5
ASSVIGGTQY
>TRBV11-2|TRBJ2-3
ASSLDQGDTQY
>TRBV6-5|TRBJ1-2
TSSYSSSGLNYGYT
>TRBV6-5|TRBJ1-5
ASSYSVSNQPQH
>TRBV7-9|TRBJ2-1
ASSLVAGRNEQF
>TRBV5-4|TRBJ1-2
ASSLAGDLNYGYT
>TRBV15|TRBJ2-6
ATSRDLSGANVLT
>TRBV3-1/TRBV3-2|TRBJ1-2
ASSQEGGYGYT
>TRBV28|TRBJ1-1
ASSTGQGFTEAF
>TRBV18|TRBJ1-6
ASSPTGGESPLH
>TRBV7-2|TRBJ2-3
ASSLLAGDSDTQY
>TRBV19|TRBJ2-1
ASSPRALVEQF
>TRBV4-3|TRBJ2-7
ASSQFISTSGSSYEQY
>TRBV5-8|TRBJ1-1
ASSPGHIPMNTEAF
>TRBV7-3|TRBJ2-1
ASSLLTAGVGEQF
>TRBV15|TRBJ1-5
ATSRDRVLEQPQH
>TRBV6-5|TRBJ1-2
ASSPSQGVGGYT
>TRBV7-9|TRBJ1-1
ASSLNDRNTEAF
>TRBV19|TRBJ1-2
ASSIGVAQGYT
>TRBV24-1|TRBJ1-5
ATSATGGNQPQH
>TRBV28|TRBJ1-1
ASSVPLRNTEAF
>TRBV27|TRBJ2-2
ASSWRQGNTGELF
>TRBV7-9|TRBJ1-3
ASSFKGAAGNTIY
>TRBV12-3/TRBV12-4|TRBJ1-1
ASRRQLNTEAF
>TRBV5-1|TRBJ2-1
ASSSGLAGDGGYNEQF
>TRBV6-5|TRBJ2-5
ASSFGQRETQY
>TRBV6-5|TRBJ2-7
ASSYLGLASGEQY
>TRBV7-2|TRBJ1-1
ASSWTTAMNTEAF
>TRBV28|TRBJ1-2
ASSFNAGAGYT
>TRBV7-2|TRBJ2-2
ASSLDRGKAGELF
>TRBV3-1/TRBV3-2|TRBJ1-2
ASSQSGSRYT
>TRBV5-1|TRBJ2-2
ATQDQREFGTGELF
>TRBV7-8|TRBJ2-3
ASSASRTDTQY
>TRBV5-1|TRBJ1-4
ASSPDTKKLF
>TRBV28|TRBJ1-1
ASLQSGGYAEAF
>TRBV7-8|TRBJ1-1
ASSTRTMGTEAF
>TRBV29-1|TRBJ1-2
SVESQGTGYT
>TRBV18|TRBJ2-3
ASSGTSTDTQY
>TRBV7-3|TRBJ2-3
ASSLRGTSGTPDTQY
>TRBV9|TRBJ2-7
ASSARLVPYEQY
>TRBV5-1|TRBJ2-1
ASSSQGGVMSEQF
>TRBV7-9|TRBJ1-2
ASSTLGVFYGYT
>TRBV7-3|TRBJ2-1
ASSSGLAVYNEQF
>TRBV7-9|TRBJ1-2
ASSFGGQGLRNYGYT
>TRBV6-5|TRBJ2-3
ASSYQLAGSDTQY
>TRBV29-1|TRBJ1-1
SVEEEVNTEAF
>TRBV5-1|TRBJ2-1
ASSLKPGLAGGGITYNEQF